This T cell receptor beta chain comes out of a study of glioma-infiltrating T cells. In its sample, this clonotype was seen many times. TCR alpha and beta CDR3 regions were amplified from RNA using iRepertoire nested multiplex PCR. Tissue mRNA or PBMC total RNA, roughly 90-450 ng, went into one-step reverse transcription and amplification. Via MiXCR, TCRdb re-called the multiplex PCR reads, giving one row per CDR3 protein. The table records approximately 100,000 distinct CDR3 sequences, less than 30% of them present only once. The sequence came from a human donor with low-grade glioma or glioblastoma, undergoing nonglioma brain surgery, or in good health (not recorded which). The material sequenced was glioma tissue, nonneoplastic brain tissue, or PBMCs (not recorded which).

CDR3 in DNA: TGTGCCAGCAGTTCAGGGGGAGATGGAAACACCATATATTTT. Encoded protein: CASSSGGDGNTIYF. The chain combines TRBV28 with TRBJ1-3; 7 nucleotides match TRBD1. The CDR3 is made up of 14 amino acids. Trimming removed 4 bases from V and 3 bases from J; junction bases left unmatched: 3. Germline loops: CDR1 MDHEN, CDR2 SYDVKM.